A selection of T cell receptor beta chains follows, all from one sample in a study of T-cell memory formation after mild COVID-19. A single record per CDR3 protein comes from TCRdb applying MiXCR to the 5' RACE reads. This table holds about 260,000 distinct CDR3 sequences, roughly 17% found once. The sample was PBMCs or a T cell subset sorted from them (not recorded which). Source of these receptors: a young man who had mild COVID-19 (a few samples of this study predate the infection). Cell type and time point are not known. The CDR3 runs from the conserved cysteine through the conserved F or W. Each record gives: clone size, V gene, D gene, J gene, CDR3 DNA, CDR3 protein. The D gene is left open where the match is weak. The size of a clone is reported for some rows only, either as once, few or many, or as a class for expanded clones.

.	TRBV7-2	.	TRBJ2-3	TGTGCCAGCAGCTTAGAGACTGGCAATACGCAGTATTTT	CASSLETGNTQYF
.	TRBV12-3/TRBV12-4	.	TRBJ1-1	TGTGCCAGCAGGCTTGGCGGTTTAGGGACTGAAGCTTTCTTT	CASRLGGLGTEAFF
few	TRBV4-1	.	TRBJ1-2	TGCGCCAGCAGCCAAGCGGCCGGAGGGTGGTATGGCTACACCTTC	CASSQAAGGWYGYTF
.	TRBV5-6	TRBD2	TRBJ2-3	TGTGCCAGCGGGACTAGCAGAGATACGCAGTATTTT	CASGTSRDTQYF
.	TRBV15	.	TRBJ1-5	TGTGCCACCAGCAGAGATGAGATCAGCAATCAGCCCCAGCATTTT	CATSRDEISNQPQHF
.	TRBV3-1	.	TRBJ1-2	TGTGCCAGCAGCCGGGCAGGGGCCTATGGCTACACCTTC	CASSRAGAYGYTF
few	TRBV18	.	TRBJ2-2	TGTGCCAGCTCACCACCGTCGGGGTCCGCCGGGGAGCTGTTTTTT	CASSPPSGSAGELFF
.	TRBV6-5	.	TRBJ1-5	TGTGCCAGCGGCCGGCAGATTGGGGGCCAGCCCCAGCATTTT	CASGRQIGGQPQHF
few	TRBV12-3/TRBV12-4	.	TRBJ2-7	TGTGCCAGCAGCCCGACAGAATCTACCTACGAGCAGTACTTC	CASSPTESTYEQYF
.	TRBV5-3	.	TRBJ2-4	TGTGCCAGAAGCTTGGCGGGGAGTGAAGGACTAGCCAAAAACATTCAGTACTTC	CARSLAGSEGLAKNIQYF
few	TRBV7-3	TRBD1	TRBJ2-1	TGTGCCAGCAGCTTAGAGTGGGCAGGGGGCAGGAATGAGCAGTTCTTC	CASSLEWAGGRNEQFF
many	TRBV4-3	.	TRBJ2-5	TGCGCCAGCAGCCAAGATGGGACGGACCAAGAGACCCAGTACTTC	CASSQDGTDQETQYF
many	TRBV15	.	TRBJ2-1	TGTGCCACCAACCAACAGGGATCCTACAATGAGCAGTTCTTC	CATNQQGSYNEQFF
.	TRBV7-2	.	TRBJ2-5	TGTGCCAGCAGCCCCAACCGGGTAACACAAGAGACCCAGTACTTC	CASSPNRVTQETQYF
.	TRBV7-2	.	TRBJ1-2	TGTGCCAGCAGCTTAGTCTCCCGGTGGGGGGGATCCGGCTACACCTTC	CASSLVSRWGGSGYTF
.	TRBV6-5	TRBD1	TRBJ2-5	TGTGCCAGCAGTTACTCCCACAGGGGGAGGGAGACCCAGTACTTC	CASSYSHRGRETQYF
.	TRBV10-3	.	TRBJ2-2	TGTGCCATCCGTCCGGGGAATAGCGGGGAGCTGTTTTTT	CAIRPGNSGELFF
many	TRBV7-2	.	TRBJ2-2	TGTGCCAGCAGCTTAGTTACCGGGGAGCTGTTTTTT	CASSLVTGELFF
.	TRBV6-6	TRBD1	TRBJ1-5	TGTGCCAGCAGTTCTAACGGACAGGGCCTAAATCAGCCCCAGCATTTT	CASSSNGQGLNQPQHF
.	TRBV4-3	.	TRBJ2-4	TGCGCCAGCAGCCAAGACGGGGTGGGCGGGCCGACCAAAAACATTCAGTACTTC	CASSQDGVGGPTKNIQYF
few	TRBV19	.	TRBJ2-1	TGTGCCAGTACCCCGTGGGGGGCATACAATGAGCAGTTCTTC	CASTPWGAYNEQFF
many	TRBV7-3	.	TRBJ2-2	TGTGCCAGCAGCTCGACCCTTCTAGGGACCGGGGAGCTGTTTTTT	CASSSTLLGTGELFF
many	TRBV7-2	.	TRBJ2-2	TGTGCCAGCAGCTTAGTTGACACCGGGGAGCTGTTTTTT	CASSLVDTGELFF
.	TRBV5-1	.	TRBJ1-2	TGCGCCAGCAGCTTGGGGGGAGGGCGCGATGGCTACACCTTC	CASSLGGGRDGYTF
few	TRBV12-3/TRBV12-4	.	TRBJ1-2	TGTGCCAGCAGCCGCCCGGGGAGAGCAGATGGCTACACCTTC	CASSRPGRADGYTF
many	TRBV5-1	TRBD1	TRBJ1-1	TGCGCCAGCAGCCCCGGGACAGACACTGAAGCTTTCTTT	CASSPGTDTEAFF
.	TRBV12-3/TRBV12-4	.	TRBJ1-1	TGTGCCAGCACCCTCGGCGGGGTGCACACTGAAGCTTTCTTT	CASTLGGVHTEAFF
few	TRBV12-5	.	TRBJ2-1	TGTGCTAGTGGTTTGTTGGGCAATGAGCAGTTCTTC	CASGLLGNEQFF
.	TRBV15	.	TRBJ2-5	TGTGCCACCAGCAGCACCTCGTCGAAAGAGACCCAGTACTTC	CATSSTSSKETQYF
many	TRBV5-6	.	TRBJ2-5	TGTGCCAGCAGCTTTTGGGGGCCGAACTTCCAAGAGACCCAGTACTTC	CASSFWGPNFQETQYF
few	TRBV12-3/TRBV12-4	.	TRBJ1-1	TGTGCCAGCACCCCCCGTGGTCAGGAAGCTTTCTTT	CASTPRGQEAFF
.	TRBV20-1	.	TRBJ2-1	TGCAGTGCCAGGGGATCGGAGGACTCGTTACAGAGAGAGCAGTTCTTC	CSARGSEDSLQREQFF
.	TRBV5-6	TRBD2	TRBJ2-5	TGTGCCAGCAGCTTGGCCCTCGTTAGCGGGACCCAAGAGACCCAGTACTTC	CASSLALVSGTQETQYF
.	TRBV20-1	.	TRBJ1-1	TGCAGTGCTCCTAGGACAAGGATGAACACTGAAGCTTTCTTT	CSAPRTRMNTEAFF
.	TRBV12-3/TRBV12-4	.	TRBJ1-3	TGTGCCAGCAGTCCCATGGCTGGAAACACCATATATTTT	CASSPMAGNTIYF
many	TRBV9	.	TRBJ2-3	TGTGCCAGCACCCCACGACAGGCAGGGGCCTCCACAGATACGCAGTATTTT	CASTPRQAGASTDTQYF
many	TRBV4-1	.	TRBJ2-5	TGCGCCAGCAGCCAGGCCGGGGGTTACCGGGGGACCCAGTACTTC	CASSQAGGYRGTQYF
few	TRBV7-9	TRBD2	TRBJ2-1	TGTGCCAGCAGCTTAGTTCCTGAGCGGGGGCCATACAATGAGCAGTTCTTC	CASSLVPERGPYNEQFF
few	TRBV7-3	TRBD2	TRBJ2-2	TGTGCCAGCAGCTTAACGCGGACTAGCGGGGGGAACGTAGGCGGGGAGCTGTTTTTT	CASSLTRTSGGNVGGELFF
few	TRBV5-6	.	TRBJ2-5	TGTGCCAGCAGACCGGGCGCCCAGAGAGAGACCCAGTACTTC	CASRPGAQRETQYF
.	TRBV6-5	.	TRBJ2-2	TGTGCCAGCAGTCCCGGCCCCGGGGAGCTGTTTTTT	CASSPGPGELFF
.	TRBV6-5	TRBD1	TRBJ1-6	TGTGCCAGCAGTTACGGGACAGGGCGTTCTTCACCCCTCCACTTT	CASSYGTGRSSPLHF
many	TRBV5-1	.	TRBJ2-1	TGCGCCAGCAGCGCCGGGGGCGTGAGTTACAATGAGCAGTTCTTC	CASSAGGVSYNEQFF
.	TRBV15	TRBD1	TRBJ1-5	TGTGCCACCAGGGGGACAGCTTATAGCAATCAGCCCCAGCATTTT	CATRGTAYSNQPQHF
few	TRBV20-1	TRBD2	TRBJ2-5	TGCAGTGCTAGGAGGGCTAGCGGGGACCAAGAGACCCAGTACTTC	CSARRASGDQETQYF
few	TRBV6-5	.	TRBJ2-1	TGTGCCAGCAGTTACTCGGACACCAGGAGGGCCTACAATGAGCAGTTCTTC	CASSYSDTRRAYNEQFF
few	TRBV24-1	TRBD1	TRBJ2-3	TGTGCCACCAGTGATGGGGGACAGGGATTAGATACGCAGTATTTT	CATSDGGQGLDTQYF
.	TRBV7-6	TRBD1	TRBJ2-7	TGTGCCAGCAGCTTGCGGACAGGGCAAGACGAGCAGTACTTC	CASSLRTGQDEQYF
few	TRBV11-2	.	TRBJ2-3	TGTGCCAGCAGCACCCGTGAAGATACGCAGTATTTT	CASSTREDTQYF
many	TRBV4-3	TRBD1	TRBJ1-6	TGCGCCAGCAGCCAAGATCATGACCGGGACAGGGGTTCACCCCTCCACTTT	CASSQDHDRDRGSPLHF